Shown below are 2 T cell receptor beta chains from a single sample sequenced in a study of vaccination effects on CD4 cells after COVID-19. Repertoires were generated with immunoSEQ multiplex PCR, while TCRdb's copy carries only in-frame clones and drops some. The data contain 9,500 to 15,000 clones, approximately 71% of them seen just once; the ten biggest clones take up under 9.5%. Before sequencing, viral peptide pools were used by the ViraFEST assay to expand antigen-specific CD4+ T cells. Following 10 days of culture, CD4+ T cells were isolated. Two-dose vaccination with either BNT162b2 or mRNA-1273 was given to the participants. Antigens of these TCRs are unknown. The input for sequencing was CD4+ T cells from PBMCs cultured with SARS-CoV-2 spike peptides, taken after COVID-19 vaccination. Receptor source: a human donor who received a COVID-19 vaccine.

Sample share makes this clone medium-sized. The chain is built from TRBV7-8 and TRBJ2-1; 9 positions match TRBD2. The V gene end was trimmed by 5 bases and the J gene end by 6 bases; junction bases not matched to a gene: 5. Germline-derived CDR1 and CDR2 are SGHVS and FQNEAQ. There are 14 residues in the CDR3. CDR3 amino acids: CASSRGGDGNEQFF. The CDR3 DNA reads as TGTGCCAGCAGCCGCGGGGGGGACGGCAATGAGCAGTTCTTC.

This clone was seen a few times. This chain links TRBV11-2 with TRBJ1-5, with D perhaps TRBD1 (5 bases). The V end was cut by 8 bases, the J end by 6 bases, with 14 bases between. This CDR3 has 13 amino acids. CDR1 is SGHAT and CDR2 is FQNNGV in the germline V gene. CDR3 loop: CASSREAFQPQHF. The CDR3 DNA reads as TGTGCCAGCTCCAGGGAGGCATTTCAGCCCCAGCATTTT.